The sample holds one count of the clone carrying this T cell receptor beta chain. Antigen: not known. Sequencing used immunoSEQ multiplex PCR; TCRdb keeps in-frame clones, though not all of them. Among roughly 120,000 clones listed, 70% to 90% were seen once. CDR1 is MDHEN, CDR2 SYDVKM, per germline. J lost 0 bases, V lost 5 bases, and 9 bases had no gene match. The CDR3 covers 17 residues. These data are taken from a study of T cell responses to AZD1222 COVID-19 vaccine. The study, taken as a whole, reports: Donors were largely white British and mainly female; clonal diversity was possibly underestimated. Repertoires in all cases were sampled only once the peak T cell response had passed. Only 5 or 6 individuals given AZD1222 were seropositive at baseline.

Second-dose timings of about 4 or about 12 weeks were pooled. This specimen consisted of peripheral blood, obtained 28 days after the second AZD1222 dose. The rearrangement uses TRBV28 and TRBJ1-5; TRBD1 matches at 8 bases. The receptor's source is an adult who received the AZD1222 COVID-19 vaccine. CDR3: CASSQGQGLYSNQPQHF. CDR3 nucleotide sequence: TGTGCCAGCAGTCAAGGACAGGGCTTATATAGCAATCAGCCCCAGCATTTT.